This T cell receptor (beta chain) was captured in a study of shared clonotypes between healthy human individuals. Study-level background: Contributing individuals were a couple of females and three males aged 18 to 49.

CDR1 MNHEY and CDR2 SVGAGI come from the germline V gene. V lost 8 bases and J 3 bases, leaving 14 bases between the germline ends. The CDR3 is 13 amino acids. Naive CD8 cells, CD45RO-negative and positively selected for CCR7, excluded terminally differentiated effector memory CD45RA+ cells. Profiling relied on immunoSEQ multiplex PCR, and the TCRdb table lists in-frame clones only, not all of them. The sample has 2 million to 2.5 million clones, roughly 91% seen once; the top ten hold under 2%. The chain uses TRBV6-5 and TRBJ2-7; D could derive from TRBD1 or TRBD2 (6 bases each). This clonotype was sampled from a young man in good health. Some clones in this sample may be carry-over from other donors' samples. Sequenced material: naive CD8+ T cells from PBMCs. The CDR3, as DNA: TGTGCCAGCCTAGGGCGGGACAACTACGAGCAGTACTTC. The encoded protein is CASLGRDNYEQYF.